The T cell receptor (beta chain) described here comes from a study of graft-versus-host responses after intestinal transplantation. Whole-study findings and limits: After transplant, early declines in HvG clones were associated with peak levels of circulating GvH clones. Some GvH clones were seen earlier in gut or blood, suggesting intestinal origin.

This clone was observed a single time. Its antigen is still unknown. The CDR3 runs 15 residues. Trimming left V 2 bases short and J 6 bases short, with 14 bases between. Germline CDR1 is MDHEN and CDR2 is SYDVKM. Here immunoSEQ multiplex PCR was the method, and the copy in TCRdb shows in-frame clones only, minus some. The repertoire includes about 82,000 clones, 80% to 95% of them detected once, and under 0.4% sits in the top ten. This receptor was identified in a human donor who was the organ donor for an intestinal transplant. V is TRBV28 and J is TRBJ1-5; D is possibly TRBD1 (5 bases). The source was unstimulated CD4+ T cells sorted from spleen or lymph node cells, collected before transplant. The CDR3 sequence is CASSLKGQGVQPQHF. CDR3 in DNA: TGTGCCAGCAGTTTAAAGGGCCAGGGTGTTCAGCCCCAGCATTTT.